The 31 T cell receptor beta chains listed next were all sequenced from one sample in a study of T cell responses to AZD1222 COVID-19 vaccine. Method: immunoSEQ multiplex PCR; TCRdb's copy keeps in-frame clones and lacks some. The sample comprises over 85,000 clones, roughly 89% of which are singletons, and over 6.5% rests with the top ten. Sequenced material: peripheral blood, taken on day 0 of AZD1222 vaccination. The source is an adult in good health.

The V and J genes are TRBV4-2 and TRBJ2-1; 13 bases map to TRBD2. CDR1 is LGHNA and CDR2 is YNFKEQ in the germline V gene. Losses at the gene ends were 0 bases for V and 8 bases for J; bases not matched to a gene: 16. The CDR3 runs to 20 residues. CDR3 DNA sequence: TGTGCCAGCAGCCAAGAACTCCCCGCGGGGGGACTAGCGGGGAGGGATGAGCAGTTCTTC. This translates into CASSQELPAGGLAGRDEQFF.

For this clone: At the DNA level, this CDR3 is encoded by other sequences in the same sample as well. The V call is TRBV3-1 (or the pseudogene TRBV3-2), the J call TRBJ1-5; the match to TRBD1 covers 8 bases. Germline CDR1 is LGHDT and CDR2 is YNNKEL (reference sequence). After removal of 4 bases from V and 4 bases from J, the junction contained 0 bases not matched to a gene. The CDR3 consists of 13 residues. The CDR3 protein is CASSRQGNQPQHF. The CDR3 DNA reads TGTGCCAGCAGCCGACAGGGGAATCAGCCCCAGCATTTT.

The genes are TRBV27 and TRBJ1-1, with 9 bases matching TRBD1. In germline, CDR1 is MNHEY, CDR2 SMNVEV (reference sequence). V was clipped by 2 bases and J by 0 bases; unmatched bases: 10. The CDR3 covers 18 residues. CDR3 nucleotides: TGTGCCAGCAGTTTAACAGGTCCGGGACAGGGTATGAACACTGAAGCTTTCTTT. The encoded protein is CASSLTGPGQGMNTEAFF.

This clone was seen a handful of times. The V and J genes are TRBV5-1 and TRBJ1-1; perhaps TRBD1 as D (5 bases). The V and J ends lost 0 bases and 9 bases respectively, with 15 bases between them. CDR1 is SGHRS, CDR2 YFSETQ, per germline. The CDR3 contains 14 residues. CDR3: CASSLANGAGQAFF. Here the CDR3 DNA reads TGCGCCAGCAGCTTGGCCAATGGGGCAGGGCAAGCTTTCTTT.

The chain couples TRBV23-1 to TRBJ1-2; no clear D gene. TRBV23-1 is an open reading frame whose function is uncertain. Trimming shortened V by 7 bases and J by 4 bases, and 16 bases separated the two germline ends. The CDR3 spans 14 residues. The CDR3 is CASTSDPPPYGYTF. The CDR3 DNA reads as TGCGCCAGCACATCCGACCCACCACCCTATGGCTACACCTTC.

The V gene is TRBV7-8, the J gene TRBJ2-1; 9 bases fit TRBD2. This CDR3 spans 16 amino acids. CDR1 SGHVS and CDR2 FQNEAQ come from the germline V gene. V lost 1 base, J lost 7 bases, and 8 bases stayed unmatched. In DNA form, the CDR3 reads TGTGCCAGCAGCTTAGAGGCGGGAGGGCTCTGGAATGAGCAGTTCTTC. Amino acids: CASSLEAGGLWNEQFF.

The rearrangement uses TRBV24-1 and TRBJ2-2, with D uncertain. Germline CDR1 and CDR2: KGHDR and SFDVKD. The CDR3 extends over 14 amino acids. The germline V and J ends were trimmed by 2 bases and 7 bases, with 10 bases remaining between them. The CDR3 loop is CATSDWKSGGELFF. The DNA for the CDR3 is TGTGCCACCAGTGATTGGAAATCGGGCGGGGAGCTGTTTTTT.

This clone was observed a handful of times. This sequence joins TRBV6-2 or TRBV6-3 and TRBJ2-7; D gene unclear. The V end lost 2 bases, the J end lost 3 bases, and 11 bases lay between the germline ends. The germline gives CDR1 MNHEY, CDR2 SVGEGT. This CDR3 spans 14 amino acids. CDR3 DNA: TGTGCCAGCAGTTACCTGGACGGTCTCTACGAGCAGTACTTC. Amino acid sequence: CASSYLDGLYEQYF.

Concerning this clone itself: The same CDR3 is also encoded by other DNA sequences in this sample. The chain couples TRBV9 to TRBJ2-7, with D tentatively TRBD2 (6 bases). V lost 1 base to trimming and J lost 3 bases, with 11 bases between them. This CDR3 is 14 amino acids long. The germline gives CDR1 SGDLS, CDR2 YYNGEE. CDR3 residues: CASSVTGESYEQYF. Here the CDR3 DNA reads TGTGCCAGCAGCGTAACGGGAGAGAGCTACGAGCAGTACTTC.

The chain combines TRBV5-8 with TRBJ2-7; 9 bases line up with TRBD1. Germline-derived CDR1 and CDR2 are SGHTS and YDEGEE. The CDR3 is made up of 15 amino acids. V trimming: 4 bases; J trimming: 2 bases; junction bases outside the gene matches: 7. CDR3 sequence: CASSLRTGVPYEQYF. CDR3 DNA sequence: TGTGCCAGCAGCCTACGGACAGGGGTCCCCTACGAGCAGTACTTC.

The gene calls are TRBV18 and TRBJ2-3; a possible D gene is TRBD2 (5 bases). The germline V and J ends were trimmed by 3 bases and 2 bases, with 9 bases remaining between them. This CDR3 comprises 14 residues. Germline V gene lookup returns CDR1 KGHSH and CDR2 LQKENI. CDR3 in amino acids: CASSPPTTTDTQYF. The CDR3 DNA reads TGTGCCAGCTCACCCCCGACTACCACAGATACGCAGTATTTT.

This clone has just one count. The chain uses TRBV7-2 and TRBJ2-1; TRBD2 aligns across 14 bases. V dropped 3 bases and J dropped 0; count of bases not matched to a gene: 7. Germline V lookup: CDR1 SGHTA, CDR2 FQGNSA. The CDR3 covers 19 residues. The chain's CDR3 is CASSLRTSGGLSSYNEQFF. In DNA, the CDR3 is TGTGCCAGCAGCTTGAGGACTAGCGGGGGGCTCAGCTCCTACAATGAGCAGTTCTTC.

The chain employs TRBV19 and TRBJ1-1; TRBD1 aligns across 8 bases. This CDR3 spans 14 amino acids. The trim removed 3 bases at V and 4 bases at J, leaving 4 bases unmatched. CDR1 is LNHDA, CDR2 SQIVND, per germline (reference sequence). The DNA of the CDR3 is TGTGCCAGTAGTATGACCACAGGGGGCACTGAAGCTTTCTTT. Amino acid sequence: CASSMTTGGTEAFF. The full variable domain, completed using reference TRBV19 and TRBJ1-1, is DGGITQSPKYLFRKEGQNVTLSCEQNLNHDAMYWYRQDPGQGLRLIYYSQIVNDFQKGDIAEGYSVSREKKESFPLTVTSAQKNPTAFYLCASSMTTGGTEAFFGQGTRLTVV.

This clone has just one count. The chain has TRBV5-4 and TRBJ1-1, with a weak D call TRBD1 (5 bases). The CDR3 consists of 15 residues. V dropped 7 bases and J dropped 4 bases, with 20 bases sitting between them. CDR1 SGHNT and CDR2 YYREEE come from the germline V gene (reference sequence). CDR3 bases: TGTGCCAGCGATAGGGAGGGGACGGGGGGCACTGAAGCTTTCTTT. Amino acids: CASDREGTGGTEAFF.

The gene calls are TRBV5-1 and TRBJ1-2; a possible D gene is TRBD1 (5 bases). The V gene's germline CDR1 is SGHRS and CDR2 YFSETQ. CDR3 size: 14 residues. V shed 3 bases and J shed 6 bases, with 15 bases lying between them. The CDR3 sequence is CASSSARGGDGYTF. CDR3 coding DNA: TGCGCCAGCAGCTCGGCACGGGGAGGGGATGGCTACACCTTC.

The chain is built from TRBV5-1 and TRBJ2-2, with 9 bases that match TRBD1. The trim removed 0 bases at V and 6 bases at J, leaving 3 bases unmatched. CDR1 SGHRS and CDR2 YFSETQ come from the germline V gene. The CDR3 is 15 residues long. CDR3 amino acids: CASSLDRGPAGELFF. CDR3 coding DNA: TGCGCCAGCAGCTTGGACAGGGGGCCGGCCGGGGAGCTGTTTTTT.

This rearrangement joins TRBV11-2 to TRBJ2-2; D is uncertain. This CDR3 is built from 15 residues. V lost 3 bases to trimming and J lost 2 bases, with 10 bases between them. The V gene's germline CDR1 is SGHAT and CDR2 FQNNGV. DNA of the CDR3: TGTGCCAGCAGCTTTGTGGGTGGAAACACCGGGGAGCTGTTTTTT. This codes for CASSFVGGNTGELFF. The entire variable domain, with the rest obtained from reference TRBV11-2 and TRBJ2-2, is as follows: EAGVAQSPRYKIIEKRQSVAFWCNPISGHATLYWYQQILGQGPKLLIQFQNNGVVDDSQLPKDRFSAERLKGVDSTLKIQPAKLEDSAVYLCASSFVGGNTGELFFGEGSRLTVL.

The rearrangement joins TRBV20-1 to TRBJ1-2; TRBD1 is a possible D gene (5 bases). Germline loops: CDR1 DFQATT, CDR2 SNEGSKA (reference sequence). The CDR3 runs 11 residues. For the CDR3, the DNA is TGCACCGCAGGACACAACAATGGCTACACCTTC. Translated, it gives CTAGHNNGYTF.

This clone was seen a handful of times. The gene calls are TRBV6-5 and TRBJ1-1; D gene uncertain. Trimming removed 4 bases at V and 6 bases at J, with 9 bases between. The CDR3 sequence is 12 residues long. CDR1 is MNHEY, CDR2 SVGAGI, per germline. The chain's CDR3 is CASSSNGPEAFF. The CDR3 DNA reads TGTGCCAGCAGTTCCAACGGTCCTGAAGCTTTCTTT.

J is TRBJ2-5 and V is TRBV5-4; a weak D match, TRBD2 (5 bases). CDR3 length: 14 amino acids. The germline V and J ends were trimmed by 4 bases and 0 bases, with 10 bases remaining between them. Germline V CDR1 and CDR2: SGHNT, YYREEE (reference sequence). The CDR3 DNA follows: TGTGCCAGCAGCACGACTACCAACCAAGAGACCCAGTACTTC. Translating it yields CASSTTTNQETQYF.

The rearrangement joins TRBV5-1 to TRBJ2-1; D not resolved. Germline V gene lookup returns CDR1 SGHRS and CDR2 YFSETQ. This CDR3 has 12 residues. Trimming shortened V by 0 bases and J by 8 bases, and 6 bases separated the two germline ends. The CDR3 protein is CASSLVVDEQFF. CDR3 DNA: TGCGCCAGCAGCTTGGTAGTGGATGAGCAGTTCTTC.

This clone was counted only a few times. The V and J genes are TRBV28 and TRBJ2-2; no reliable D call. Trimming shortened V by 5 bases and J by 0 bases, and 10 bases separated the two germline ends. The CDR3 has 15 amino acids. Germline assignment: CDR1 MDHEN and CDR2 SYDVKM. The chain's CDR3 is CASSLTPANTGELFF. The DNA of the CDR3 is TGTGCCAGCAGTCTTACACCGGCGAACACCGGGGAGCTGTTTTTT.

The CDR3 protein is CASSLGTTASRGEKLFF. For the CDR3, the DNA is TGCGCCAGCAGCTTGGGGACGACAGCAAGTAGGGGTGAAAAACTGTTTTTT. The chain recombines TRBV5-1 with TRBJ1-4; TRBD1 might be the D (5 bases). Germline V gives CDR1 SGHRS, CDR2 YFSETQ. The CDR3 runs 17 residues. V lost 0 bases and J 7 bases, leaving 19 bases between the germline ends.

The chain uses TRBV19 and TRBJ1-4; the match to TRBD1 covers 11 bases. The CDR3 loop spans 16 amino acids. CDR1 LNHDA and CDR2 SQIVND come from the germline V gene (reference sequence). The junction had 6 bases not matched to a gene; V was cut back by 5 bases and J by 4 bases. The chain's CDR3 is CASSSGTGGINEKLFF. CDR3 sequence (DNA): TGTGCCAGTAGTTCCGGGACAGGGGGAATTAATGAAAAACTGTTTTTT.

The V and J genes are TRBV15 and TRBJ2-3, with 8 bases matching TRBD2. The CDR3 contains 15 residues. The germline V gene has CDR1 LNHNV and CDR2 YYDKDF (reference sequence). V lost 0 bases to trimming and J lost 3 bases; unmatched junction nucleotides: 2. The chain's CDR3 is CATSRDRGGTDTQYF. The CDR3 DNA sequence: TGTGCCACCAGCAGAGATCGGGGGGGTACAGATACGCAGTATTTT. Using reference TRBV15 and TRBJ2-3 for the parts outside the CDR3, the full variable domain is DAMVIQNPRYQVTQFGKPVTLSCSQTLNHNVMYWYQQKSSQAPKLLFHYYDKDFNNEADTPDNFQSRRPNTSFCFLDIRSPGLGDTAMYLCATSRDRGGTDTQYFGPGTRLTVL.

This chain links TRBV21-1 with TRBJ1-5; TRBD1, the D gene given by the table, was not confirmed from the DNA. TRBV21-1 represents a pseudogene. The CDR3 extends over 19 amino acids. The CDR3 loop reads CASSKGGGQGASSNQPQHF. In nucleotides, the CDR3 is TGTGCCAGCAGCAAAGGCGGGGGACAGGGGGCAAGTAGCAATCAGCCCCAGCATTTT.

This clone was found a few times. The gene calls are TRBV7-2 and TRBJ1-2, with TRBD1 as a possible D gene (6 bases). The CDR3 extends over 15 amino acids. Trimming pared 3 bases from V and 4 bases from J, leaving 15 bases between. Germline V gene sequence: CDR1 SGHTA, CDR2 FQGNSA. CDR3 nucleotides: TGTGCCAGCAGCTTGTCAACAGGGAACGGCTATGGCTACACCTTC. Translated: CASSLSTGNGYGYTF.

This chain connects TRBV28 to TRBJ1-6; D not resolved. The CDR3 sequence is 15 residues long. Trimming pared 2 bases from V and 6 bases from J, leaving 11 bases between. CDR1 is MDHEN, CDR2 SYDVKM, per germline. CDR3: CASSLAAPPNSPLHF. Here the CDR3 DNA reads TGTGCCAGCAGTTTAGCAGCCCCACCTAATTCACCCCTCCACTTT.

The V call is TRBV18, the J call TRBJ2-7, with a possible D match to TRBD1 (6 bases). This CDR3 comprises 13 residues. Trimming shortened V by 6 bases and J by 5 bases, and 14 bases separated the two germline ends. Germline CDR1 is KGHSH and CDR2 is LQKENI. For the CDR3, the DNA is TGTGCCAGCTCGCCTGACCGGGACAACGAGCAGTACTTC. Translated, it gives CASSPDRDNEQYF. Full variable domain (rest looked up from reference TRBV18 and TRBJ2-7): NAGVMQNPRHLVRRRGQEARLRCSPMKGHSHVYWYRQLPEEGLKFMVYLQKENIIDESGMPKERFSAEFPKEGPSILRIQQVVRGDSAAYFCASSPDRDNEQYFGPGTRLTVT.

The genes are TRBV28 and TRBJ2-1; D unresolved. Germline assignment: CDR1 MDHEN and CDR2 SYDVKM. The CDR3 length is 16 residues. V lost 4 bases, J lost 3 bases, and 16 bases lay in between. CDR3 DNA: TGTGCCAGCAGTTCCCCCGGTTTGCTCGACTACAATGAGCAGTTCTTC. This encodes CASSSPGLLDYNEQFF.

A single count supports this clone. The chain is built from TRBV19 and TRBJ2-1, with TRBD1 matching over 10 bases. The CDR3 totals 14 residues. CDR1 and CDR2 from the germline V gene are LNHDA and SQIVND (reference sequence). Losses at the gene ends were 8 bases for V and 3 bases for J; bases not matched to a gene: 4. The CDR3 bases are TGTGCCAGTCACCGGGACAGGGGCTACAATGAGCAGTTCTTC. It specifies CASHRDRGYNEQFF.